This T cell receptor (beta chain) was found in a study of cytomegalovirus exposure and HLA in healthy donors (dated by TCRdb to about 2017). Some background on the complete study: An earlier analysis of a few hundred of the donors reported around 280 Gb of sequence data and around 100 million unique TCR beta sequences obtained from around 170 million T cells. Roughly five DR-DQ haplotypes were treated as single units for association and clustering because of strong linkage in the cohort. Rather than using new phenotypic data, the later analysis identified candidate immune exposures from TCR beta sequences and from how often those sequences occurred across donors. Among some 410 genotyped donors of the cohort, an average of around 250,000 unique TCR beta nucleotide sequences was sequenced per donor, of which 15% to 20% were non-productive. A separate validation cohort of over 95 different subjects was used in addition to the approximately 670-subject first cohort. The T cell repertoires of some 700 subjects were profiled by immunosequencing and related to cytomegalovirus serostatus. An earlier analysis of 587 of the donors applied high-throughput TCR beta sequencing to assess whether each TCR beta V gene segment acted as functional or pseudogenic. High-throughput TCR immunosequencing, statistical association of individual TCRs with disease status, and machine learning were combined to predict cytomegalovirus infection status. Donor age, sex, ethnicity and CMV serostatus were collected together with the repertoire data. HLA typing included class I and class II loci at four-digit resolution. A later genetic analysis used genome-wide SNP genotypes for about 65% of the 666 donors, treating that subset as a discovery cohort. An early release covering about 600 HLA-typed donors comprised 300 to 350 gigabases of sequencing data and 85 million to 100 million unique TCR sequences. Typing coverage varied by locus: about 620-630 donors for A, B, C, DRB1 and DQB1; approximately 520 for DQA1; more than 600 for DPA1; around 450 for DPB1. The study aimed to test whether signatures of past pathogen exposure could be identified by cataloging public T cell receptors. Among the 398 genotyped donors, about 85% belonged to the genetic ancestry cluster associated with self-reported Caucasian donors. A later analysis re-examined previously published TCR beta repertoires from just over 650 donors and added high-resolution HLA genotyping to investigate patterns of TCR occurrence. Every discovery cohort repertoire had been produced on one sequencing platform. What the work shows at the level of the full study, not this receptor alone: It was suggested by the authors that the approach could potentially be generalized to other disease states and immunological phenotypes. Because some donors lacked HLA typing at each locus, the association tests relied only on the typed subset. According to a later analysis, most CMV-associated TCR beta chains appeared to be HLA-restricted, and the HLA associations seemed to be driven largely by CMV exposure. In a later analysis, HLA-associated TCR beta chains were found to be more clonally expanded and to have lower generation probabilities than equally common non-associated chains. Compared with the approximately 600-donor mean, donors in an Asian-associated ancestry cluster had fewer N-insertions in productive TCRs, according to a later genetic analysis. CMV serostatus was the only immune exposure information available for the cohort. A group of highly shared sequence variants was considered likely to be a technical artifact of the sequencing pipeline. Correlated functional status among segregating V segments might reflect linkage disequilibrium, but an unknown experimental factor could not be ruled out. Strong co-occurrence of HLA alleles, especially DR and DQ, made assigning TCR associations to individual alleles difficult. This cohort had only TCR beta chains sequenced, and the lack of alpha or paired-chain data limited which features could be detected. Three of the identified cytomegalovirus-associated TCR beta chains were confirmed in vitro to be specific for cytomegalovirus antigens. In both the original and validation cohorts, the classifier was reported to diagnose cytomegalovirus status with high specificity and sensitivity. Broadly in line with IMGT annotations, most TCR beta V segments showed up in productive rearrangements about 87% or about 30% of the time in an earlier analysis of several hundred of the donors. According to a later analysis, parvovirus B19, influenza, CMV and Epstein-Barr virus appeared linked to several top co-occurrence clusters. Sequencing depth was assumed to be roughly uniform across donors in the presence/absence analyses, though that assumption may not hold. Most TCR sequences were seen in very few donors, while some public TCRs were found in many individuals. At a false discovery rate of 0.05, a later analysis linked some 17,000 TCR beta sequences to specific HLA alleles. A further reported finding was that TCR beta sequences accurately predicted the HLA-A and HLA-B alleles for most subjects in the first cohort. In a later analysis, the rate of TCR association differed among HLA loci, with DRB1 alleles having the most associated TCRs and HLA-C alleles having the fewest. A later genetic analysis associated a missense DCLRE1C variant with V-gene and J-gene trimming of TCR beta chains, and an independent cohort replicated the association. In the study, 150 to 200 TCR beta chains were listed as associated with cytomegalovirus. Because counts were too low, seventeen rarely observed V segments, including chromosome 9 orphons, were excluded from the earlier analysis of 500 to 700 of the donors.

Note on this clone: Its antigen remains undetermined. Base qualities are missing; no much larger clone stands one base away.

The cohort was made up of about 610 healthy bone marrow donors. All cohort members were sampled while nominally healthy, although unrecorded immune exposures were likely present. The donor was CMV seronegative and was included in the group of a few hundred seronegative cohort members. A peripheral blood sample was provided by each donor, and peripheral blood mononuclear cells were used for TCR beta sequencing. The Qiagen DNeasy Blood Extraction Kit was used to extract genomic DNA from the blood cell samples. To prepare the library, the immunoSEQ multiplex PCR assay was applied. The multiplex PCR relied on a mix of 60 forward primers for TCR Vbeta segments and 13 reverse primers for TCR Jbeta segments. A multiplex PCR assay on genomic DNA amplified the CDR3 region of rearranged TCR beta genes. The amplified TCR beta libraries were sequenced on the Illumina HiSeq System as 87-base-pair reads. Regarding the original processing steps: In a later analysis, 70 million to 95 million unique TCR beta chains were counted across the roughly 670 repertoires, and around 10 million of these chains were shared by at least two donors. Raw reads were error-corrected and collapsed into unique sequences by a nearest-neighbor algorithm in which closely related sequences were merged to remove PCR and sequencing errors. To assign V, D and J gene segments, CDR3 sequences were aligned to IMGT reference sequences. For a sequence to be retained, a match of at least six nucleotides was required to both a V gene segment and a J gene segment. Rearrangements were classified as productive when the CDR3 lacked stop codons and remained in frame with V and J, and all other rearrangements were classified as non-productive. CDR3 was defined according to IMGT convention as the region running from the second conserved V-encoded cysteine to the conserved J-encoded phenylalanine. In an earlier analysis of roughly 610 of the donors, sequences lacking an unambiguous match to a single V gene segment were excluded. In an earlier analysis of 587 of the donors, V segments were called functional above 56.7% productive rearrangements and were called segregating when the between-donor standard deviation exceeded 5%. A statistical classification framework was built for diagnosing cytomegalovirus status from the catalog of TCR beta chain sequences. A later analysis assigned V and J genes by comparing TCR nucleotide sequences with IMGT/GENE-DB human TR gene sequences. In a later analysis, CDR3 sequences and most-parsimonious VDJ recombination scenarios were assigned using the TCRdist pipeline. In a later analysis, each TCR beta chain was defined by its CDR3 amino acid sequence together with its V-gene family, and reads lacking a unique V-gene family were excluded. In a later analysis, around 650 highly shared, low-generation-probability nucleotide sequences were removed to address suspected cross-contamination and a sequencing artifact. A later analysis calculated a clonal expansion index for each public chain from normalized within-repertoire ranks of inferred template counts. A later analysis computed generation probabilities with a VDJ recombination model fitted to out-of-frame rearrangements, and checked the results against IGoR. Hypergeometric tests were used in a later analysis to score TCR-TCR, TCR-HLA and TCR-CMV co-occurrence, with a repertoire-size bias correction applied to the TCR pairs. False discovery rates were estimated in a later analysis by permuting HLA or CMV assignments 20 times. In a later analysis, co-occurring TCRs were grouped using DBSCAN, and TCRdist sequence similarity was added for clustering within HLA-allele-positive subsets. Repertoires with fewer than 30,000 or more than 120,000 public chains were left out of co-occurrence clustering, as were four to six repertoires with anomalous nucleotide sharing. This is the immuneACCESS table as TCRdb keeps it, with only in-frame sequences that have V and J called. A part of the clones is gone; compared with another copy, unresolved V genes explain less than half, and the rest is unexplained. V, J and clone size derive from that table, while D and trimming were established from the DNA sequence. Counted in this sample were some 190,000 clones; around four fifths of them appeared once. The ten largest clonotypes hold approximately 2.1% of the sample.

Sequencing was performed on PBMCs. The TCR sequence derives from a woman in her thirties in good health and CMV-seronegative.

The CDR3 has the sequence CAWGDRLEAFF. The nucleotides are TGTGCGTGGGGGGACAGGCTTGAAGCTTTCTTT. The rearrangement joined TRBV30 to TRBJ1-1; TRBD1 fits 8 bases in the junction. The germline V gene (reference sequence) supplies CDR1 GTSNPN and CDR2 SVGIG. The CDR3 contains 11 residues, cysteine and phenylalanine counted. The only DNA kept is the CDR3, 33 bases in frame from the first base.